One TCR beta chain is described in this entry. Its antigen is as yet unknown. The sample is drawn from a study of T cell responses to AZD1222 COVID-19 vaccine. Study outcomes and limitations: Two AZD1222 administrations were followed by greater Spike-specific TCR breadth and depth. It should be noted that donors were predominantly white British and more often female, and clonal diversity was possibly underestimated. Just five or six AZD1222 recipients tested seropositive at baseline.

Repertoires were generated with immunoSEQ multiplex PCR, while TCRdb's copy carries only in-frame clones and drops some. The data hold 90,000 to 110,000 clones, with 82% observed a single time. V trimming: 4 bases; J trimming: 4 bases; junction bases outside the gene matches: 4. The CDR3 has 12 amino acids. The germline CDR1 and CDR2 sequences are GTSNPN and SVGIG (reference sequence). The gene calls are TRBV30 and TRBJ2-7, with 7 bases aligning to TRBD1. Sequenced here: peripheral blood, sampled on day 0 of AZD1222 vaccination. The receptor comes from an adult in good health. The CDR3 is CAWNPRGYEQYF. The CDR3, as DNA: TGTGCCTGGAATCCCAGGGGGTACGAGCAGTACTTC.